Given below is one T cell receptor (beta chain) in context. Trimming took 7 bases from V and 5 from J; bases not matched to a gene: 2. The CDR3 consists of 11 residues. CDR1 is SQVTM and CDR2 is ANQGSEA in the germline V gene. The entry originates in a study of patients and donors after allogeneic stem cell transplantation. TCRdb itself ran the RT-PCR reads through MiXCR, one entry per CDR3 protein. This sample yields roughly 200,000 distinct CDR3 sequences, of which around two fifths are seen a single time; 11% belongs to the top ten. The origin of this receptor is a human donor who was either an allogeneic HSCT recipient or a stem cell or donor lymphocyte infusion donor (not recorded which). It is not recorded whose cells these are; they may come from a transplant donor. The source material was blood, either unsorted or a sorted T cell fraction (not recorded which). The gene calls are TRBV29-1 and TRBJ2-7; the match to TRBD1 covers 10 bases. DNA of the CDR3: TGCAGCGCCGGGACAGGGGACGAGCAGTACTTC. Translated, it gives CSAGTGDEQYF.